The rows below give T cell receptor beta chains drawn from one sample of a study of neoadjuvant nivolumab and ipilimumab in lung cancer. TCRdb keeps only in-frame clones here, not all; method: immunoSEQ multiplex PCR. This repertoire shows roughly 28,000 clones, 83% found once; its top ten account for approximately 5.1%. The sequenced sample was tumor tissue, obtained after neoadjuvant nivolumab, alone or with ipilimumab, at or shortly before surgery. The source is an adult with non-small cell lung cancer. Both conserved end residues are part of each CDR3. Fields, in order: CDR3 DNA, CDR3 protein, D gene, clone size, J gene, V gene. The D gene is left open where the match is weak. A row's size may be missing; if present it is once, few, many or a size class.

TGTGCCTGGGCCGGACAGGGTAACTCACCCCTCCACTTT	CAWAGQGNSPLHF	TRBD1	once	TRBJ1-6	TRBV30
TGCGCCAGCAGCTGGGAGGGTTTGGACTCACCCCTCCACTTT	CASSWEGLDSPLHF	NA	NA	TRBJ1-6	TRBV5-1
TGCGCCAGCAGCCAAGAGGGACAGGGCTACAATGAGCAGTTCTTC	CASSQEGQGYNEQFF	TRBD1	NA	TRBJ2-1	TRBV4-1
TGTGCCAGCAGCTTGCAGGGGCGGAGTGGCACTGAAGCTTTCTTT	CASSLQGRSGTEAFF	NA	NA	TRBJ1-1	TRBV5-6
TGCAGCGCTCCCCAGGGAGCGAGCTCCTACAATGAGCAGTTCTTC	CSAPQGASSYNEQFF	NA	NA	TRBJ2-1	TRBV29-1
TGTGCCAGCAGCCAAGGGGATGACAGGAACTATGGCTACACCTTC	CASSQGDDRNYGYTF	NA	few	TRBJ1-2	TRBV4-2
TGTGCCAGCAGCTTAGCGGTAGCAGGGGTCATCTCTGGGGCCAACGTCCTGACTTTC	CASSLAVAGVISGANVLTF	NA	NA	TRBJ2-6	TRBV11-1
TGTGCCAGCAGTGACCTCGGGGAGCAGTACTTC	CASSDLGEQYF	NA	NA	TRBJ2-7	TRBV6-1
TGTGCCAGCTCACCGTCCGGGACGAACACAGATACGCAGTATTTT	CASSPSGTNTDTQYF	NA	NA	TRBJ2-3	TRBV18
TGTGCCAGCAGTTACGGAGGACAGCTACCACAAGGTGGCTACACCTTC	CASSYGGQLPQGGYTF	NA	NA	TRBJ1-2	TRBV6-5
TGTGCCAGCAGCTTACAGGGTAGCTCCTACGAGCAGTACTTC	CASSLQGSSYEQYF	NA	NA	TRBJ2-7	TRBV5-6
TGTGCCAGCAGCTTAGGAGTGAACACTGAAGCTTTCTTT	CASSLGVNTEAFF	NA	large	TRBJ1-1	TRBV11-2
TGTGCCAGCAGCTTGGGGGGCGTTAACTATGGCTACACCTTC	CASSLGGVNYGYTF	NA	NA	TRBJ1-2	TRBV7-2
TGTGCCAGCAGGGAGGGCCCTGAGCAGTTCTTC	CASREGPEQFF	NA	NA	TRBJ2-1	TRBV2
TGCGCCAGCAGCTTGGGACAGGGTAACGTTGGCTACACCTTC	CASSLGQGNVGYTF	TRBD1	NA	TRBJ1-2	TRBV5-1
TGCAGCGTTGAAAGGACCCACGGGGATACGCAGTATTTT	CSVERTHGDTQYF	NA	once	TRBJ2-3	TRBV29-1
TGCAGCGTTGGGACAACAGGGGCCTACGAGCAGTACTTC	CSVGTTGAYEQYF	TRBD1	NA	TRBJ2-7	TRBV29-1
TGTGCCAGCAGCGCGGAACAGGGGGCAAGTATCTATGGCTACACCTTC	CASSAEQGASIYGYTF	TRBD1	NA	TRBJ1-2	TRBV9
TGTGCCAGCTCACCTCCCGGGACAGCCCCGTTAGTGGGTGGCTACACCTTC	CASSPPGTAPLVGGYTF	TRBD1	NA	TRBJ1-2	TRBV18
TGCAGCGTTACCGGGACAGGGGGCACCGGGGAGCTGTTTTTT	CSVTGTGGTGELFF	TRBD1	NA	TRBJ2-2	TRBV29-1
TGTGCCAGCAGCTTCTCCGGGGCGGGGACTGAAGCTTTCTTT	CASSFSGAGTEAFF	NA	NA	TRBJ1-1	TRBV7-9
TGTGCCACCCGACGGGACTCAGTACTCACAGATACGCAGTATTTT	CATRRDSVLTDTQYF	NA	once	TRBJ2-3	TRBV15
TGTGCCAGCAGTTTAAAAGGGGATGGCAATCAGCCCCAGCATTTT	CASSLKGDGNQPQHF	NA	NA	TRBJ1-5	TRBV27
TGTGCCAGCAGCTTTACGGGAGTAAGCTACAATGAGCAGTTCTTC	CASSFTGVSYNEQFF	NA	NA	TRBJ2-1	TRBV11-3
TGTGCCAGCAGCGCTAACATGGCCTCCTACGAGCAGTACTTC	CASSANMASYEQYF	NA	few	TRBJ2-7	TRBV9